Below, one T cell receptor (beta chain) is given with its context. Only in-frame clones appear in the TCRdb table, and some are missing; sequencing was by immunoSEQ multiplex PCR. The sample comprises tens of thousands of clones, around 94% of which are singletons, and 20% to 30% rests with the top ten. The data stem from a study of control samples from healthy donors and cancer patients. Looked up from germline, CDR1 is MDHEN and CDR2 is SYDVKM. With V trimmed by 2 bases and J by 2 bases, 4 bases remained unmatched. The CDR3 has 15 amino acids. The sequence was collected from a man aged 60-69 years in good health. What was sequenced was blood. This rearrangement joins TRBV28 to TRBJ2-7; 9 bases match TRBD2. For the CDR3, the DNA is TGTGCCAGCAGTTTAGCGACTAGCGGAACCTACGAGCAGTACTTC. Translation: CASSLATSGTYEQYF.